This record looks at one TCR beta chain sequence and its context. The antigen is not known. The CDR3 is 13 amino acids. CDR1 and CDR2 from the germline V gene are MNHNY and SVGAGI (reference sequence). Losses at the gene ends were 5 bases for V and 4 bases for J; bases not matched to a gene: 4. This sample was included in a study of PD-1 blockade in classical Hodgkin lymphoma. Study conclusions and caveats: Whatever underlies the repertoire differences (possibly disease activity or prior therapy) remains undefined. Newly diagnosed patients had baseline TCR diversity that was reportedly lower than that of healthy donors.

Stated time point: newly diagnosed, previously untreated cHL patient sample. Magnetic negative selection served to purify CD4+ T cells out of PBMCs that had been thawed. Untreated, newly diagnosed classical Hodgkin lymphoma PBMCs were used for comparison. Only in-frame clones appear in the TCRdb table, and some are missing; sequencing was by immunoSEQ multiplex PCR. The sample has fewer than 40,000 clones, around 89% seen once. The sequenced material came from CD4+ T cells from blood. The V gene is TRBV6-6, the J gene TRBJ1-2; 7 bases match TRBD1. The TCR comes from a human donor with classical Hodgkin lymphoma. The CDR3 DNA reads TGTGCCAGCAGTATGACAGGGTCCTATGGCTACACCTTC. Its protein product is CASSMTGSYGYTF.